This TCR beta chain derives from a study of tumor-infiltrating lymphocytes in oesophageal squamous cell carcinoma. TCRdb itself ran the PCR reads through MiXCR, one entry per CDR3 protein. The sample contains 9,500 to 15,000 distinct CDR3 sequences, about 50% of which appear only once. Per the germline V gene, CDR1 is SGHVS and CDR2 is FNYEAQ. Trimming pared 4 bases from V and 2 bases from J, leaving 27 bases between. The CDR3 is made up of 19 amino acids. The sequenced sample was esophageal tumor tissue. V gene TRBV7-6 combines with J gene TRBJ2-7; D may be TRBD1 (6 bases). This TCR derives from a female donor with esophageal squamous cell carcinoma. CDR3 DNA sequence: TGTGCCAGCAGCTCGATCCGTACCCTGACAGGTGGTAGGGCCTACGAGCAGTACTTC. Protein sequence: CASSSIRTLTGGRAYEQYF.